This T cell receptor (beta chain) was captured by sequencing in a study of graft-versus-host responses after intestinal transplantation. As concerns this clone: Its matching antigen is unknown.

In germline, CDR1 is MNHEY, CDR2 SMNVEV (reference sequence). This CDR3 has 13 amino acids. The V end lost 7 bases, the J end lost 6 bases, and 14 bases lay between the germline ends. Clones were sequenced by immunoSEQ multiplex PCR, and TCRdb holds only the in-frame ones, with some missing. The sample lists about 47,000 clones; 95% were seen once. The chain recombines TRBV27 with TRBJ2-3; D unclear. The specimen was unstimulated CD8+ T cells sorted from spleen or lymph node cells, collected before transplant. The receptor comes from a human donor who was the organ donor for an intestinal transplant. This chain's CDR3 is CASNPKHVDTQYF. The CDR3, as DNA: TGTGCCAGCAACCCAAAGCATGTGGATACGCAGTATTTT.